This entry lists 15 T cell receptor beta chains sequenced from one sample in a study of blood T cell repertoires in COVID-19. Method: immunoSEQ multiplex PCR; TCRdb's copy keeps in-frame clones and lacks some. The sample consists of 30,000 or so clones, roughly 88% of them appearing once. The sample comprised peripheral blood. The receptors shown here come from a woman of 80 years or more with COVID-19, enrolled during active disease.

The V call is TRBV3-1 (or the pseudogene TRBV3-2), the J call TRBJ2-5; D perhaps matches TRBD2 (6 bases). Germline CDR1 and CDR2: LGHDT and YNNKEL (reference sequence). V was cut by 5 bases and J by 1 base, with 11 bases left in between. This CDR3 is built from 14 residues. CDR3 residues: CASSVRTIQETQYF. The CDR3 nucleotides read TGTGCCAGCAGCGTTCGGACTATCCAAGAGACCCAGTACTTC.

This clone was observed a handful of times. The rearrangement links TRBV30 to TRBJ1-2; D may be TRBD1 (5 bases). Per germline, CDR1 GTSNPN and CDR2 SVGIG (reference sequence). The V end lost 4 bases, the J end lost 8 bases, and 14 bases lay between the germline ends. The CDR3 totals 12 residues. In DNA form, the CDR3 reads TGTGCCTGGACAAGGGGCAATGGGGGCTACACCTTC. Protein product: CAWTRGNGGYTF.

The rearrangement uses TRBV13 and TRBJ2-1; TRBD2 aligns across 14 bases. V lost 4 bases and J lost 4; bases outside the gene matches: 6. This CDR3 has 17 amino acids. The germline gives CDR1 PRHDT, CDR2 FYEKMQ (reference sequence). The CDR3 spells CASSWRLAGGEYNEQFF. The CDR3 DNA reads TGTGCCAGCAGCTGGAGACTAGCGGGGGGGGAATACAATGAGCAGTTCTTC.

The sample holds one count of this clone. The chain employs TRBV5-4 and TRBJ1-1; D might be TRBD1 (5 bases). This CDR3 contains 15 residues. Germline CDR1 is SGHNT and CDR2 is YYREEE (reference sequence). V was cut by 4 bases and J by 1 base, with 14 bases left in between. The CDR3 sequence: CASSPRQGKNTEAFF. CDR3 DNA: TGTGCCAGCAGCCCCCGGCAGGGCAAGAACACTGAAGCTTTCTTT.

The rearrangement links TRBV15 to TRBJ1-2, with D possibly TRBD1 on 5 matching bases. The ends were cut back, 0 bases at V and 2 bases at J, with 13 bases in the middle. Germline assignment: CDR1 LNHNV and CDR2 YYDKDF (reference sequence). The CDR3 runs 16 residues. The CDR3 DNA reads TGTGCCACCAGCAGAGAGTTACAGGAATACAACTATGGCTACACCTTC. It translates to CATSRELQEYNYGYTF.

The V call is TRBV5-1, the J call TRBJ2-5; tentative D call: TRBD2 (7 bases). This CDR3 contains 15 residues. The germline V and J ends were trimmed by 0 bases and 5 bases, with 14 bases remaining between them. CDR1 and CDR2 (germline): SGHRS, YFSETQ. For the CDR3, the DNA is TGCGCCAGCAGCTTGGCCCCGGGGGGCGGTGAGACCCAGTACTTC. This translates into CASSLAPGGGETQYF.

J is TRBJ1-1 and V is TRBV4-2; TRBD1 agrees at 8 bases. The germline CDR1 and CDR2 sequences are LGHNA and YNFKEQ. The CDR3 extends over 16 amino acids. Trimming removed 2 bases from V and 4 bases from J; junction bases left unmatched: 9. The CDR3 here is CASSQTRQGTITEAFF. CDR3 nucleotides: TGTGCCAGCAGCCAAACCCGACAGGGGACTATCACTGAAGCTTTCTTT.

This clone was detected once. The CDR3 here is CASSLDRGIKETQYF. The CDR3 DNA reads TGTGCCAGCAGTTTGGACAGGGGTATTAAAGAGACCCAGTACTTC. The genes are TRBV6-2 or TRBV6-3 and TRBJ2-5; 9 nucleotides align to TRBD1. The CDR3 covers 15 residues. Germline V CDR1 and CDR2: MNHEY, SVGEGT. V was clipped by 4 bases and J by 3 bases; unmatched bases: 6.

V gene TRBV30 combines with J gene TRBJ2-1; D gene unclear. Germline lookup yields CDR1 GTSNPN and CDR2 SVGIG (reference sequence). The CDR3 has 11 amino acids. The V end lost 3 bases, the J end lost 6 bases, and 6 bases lay between the germline ends. The CDR3 loop is CAWRQFNEQFF. The CDR3 coding sequence is TGTGCCTGGAGACAGTTCAATGAGCAGTTCTTC.

The CDR3 nucleotides are TGCAGCGTTGAACAGGGGGCTTTCGAGCAGTACTTC. Its translation is CSVEQGAFEQYF. V gene TRBV29-1 combines with J gene TRBJ2-7; 8 bases align to TRBD1. Unmatched junction bases numbered 3, after V lost 2 bases and J lost 6 bases. Germline V gene sequence: CDR1 SQVTM, CDR2 ANQGSEA. This CDR3 region has 12 residues.

The chain is built from TRBV6-1 and TRBJ1-1, with D possibly matching TRBD1 (6 bases). V was shortened by 3 bases and J by 6 bases, with 14 bases between the two germline ends. CDR1 is MNHNS, CDR2 SASEGT, per germline. The CDR3 is made up of 14 amino acids. The CDR3 spells CASSDRGWRAEAFF. The CDR3 DNA follows: TGTGCCAGCAGTGACAGGGGATGGCGGGCTGAAGCTTTCTTT.

This rearrangement joins TRBV19 to TRBJ2-7; no reliable D call. Trimming pared 3 bases from V and 0 bases from J, leaving 9 bases between. The CDR3 has 14 residues. CDR1 LNHDA and CDR2 SQIVND come from the germline V gene (reference sequence). The CDR3 is CASSMLGSSYEQYF. DNA for the CDR3: TGTGCCAGTAGTATGCTTGGCAGCTCCTACGAGCAGTACTTC.

This clone occurred a few times. The chain is built from TRBV12-5 and TRBJ2-3, with D unresolved. This CDR3 is 17 amino acids long. The V end was cut by 6 bases, the J end by 0 bases, with 19 bases between. Germline-derived CDR1 and CDR2 are LGHNT and FRNRAP. CDR3 residues: CASGLRDWYRSTDTQYF. Here the CDR3 DNA reads TGTGCTAGTGGACTCCGAGACTGGTACCGTAGCACAGATACGCAGTATTTT.

The V and J genes are TRBV12-5 and TRBJ1-5; D not resolved. V lost 0 bases and J lost 7, with 13 bases in between. The V gene's germline CDR1 is LGHNT and CDR2 FRNRAP. This CDR3 has 15 residues. The CDR3 DNA is TGTGCTAGTGGTTTGGTAATCGAGGGAGGCCAGCCCCAGCATTTT. This gives the protein CASGLVIEGGQPQHF.

The V gene is TRBV6-4, the J gene TRBJ2-5; D possibly corresponds to TRBD1 (5 bases). V gave up 3 bases and J gave up 4 bases, with 12 bases separating them. The CDR3 has 14 residues. Germline CDR1 MRHNA, CDR2 SNTAGT. CDR3 coding DNA: TGTGCCAGCAGTGAAGGGGATAGCCGAGAGACCCAGTACTTC. Translating it yields CASSEGDSRETQYF.